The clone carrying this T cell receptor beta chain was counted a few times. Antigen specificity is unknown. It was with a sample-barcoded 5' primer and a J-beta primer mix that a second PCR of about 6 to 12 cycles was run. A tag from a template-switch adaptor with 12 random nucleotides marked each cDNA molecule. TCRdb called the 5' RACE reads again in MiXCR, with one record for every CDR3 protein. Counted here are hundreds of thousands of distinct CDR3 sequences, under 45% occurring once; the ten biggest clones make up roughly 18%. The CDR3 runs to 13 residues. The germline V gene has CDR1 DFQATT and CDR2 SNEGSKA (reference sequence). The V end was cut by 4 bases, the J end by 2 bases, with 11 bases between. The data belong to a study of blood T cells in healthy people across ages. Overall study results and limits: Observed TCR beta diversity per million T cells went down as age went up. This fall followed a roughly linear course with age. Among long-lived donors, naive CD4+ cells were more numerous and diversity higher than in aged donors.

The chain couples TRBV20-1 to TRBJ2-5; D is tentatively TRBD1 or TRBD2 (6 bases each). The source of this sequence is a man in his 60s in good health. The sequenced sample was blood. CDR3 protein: CSAKGGNQETQYF. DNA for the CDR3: TGCAGTGCTAAGGGGGGCAATCAAGAGACCCAGTACTTC.